Below are 14 T cell receptor beta chains sequenced from a single sample in a study of T-cell reconstitution after alpha-beta-depleted transplantation in children. A TCRbeta library incorporating unique molecular identifiers was prepared. Via MiXCR, TCRdb re-called the PCR reads, giving one row per CDR3 protein. Of about 980,000 distinct CDR3 sequences in the sample, roughly 29% were seen once. The sample in question was PBMCs, mostly from graft donor cells, obtained 360 days after TCRalphabeta/CD19-depleted stem cell transplant. The receptors stem from a boy younger than two who had a stem cell transplant for SCID, so the T cells may come from the graft donor.

This clonotype showed up many times. The rearrangement joins TRBV10-3 to TRBJ2-5, with 9 bases lining up with TRBD2. This CDR3 spans 15 amino acids. V shed 4 bases, J shed 4 bases, and the junction held 7 bases outside the gene matches. Germline loops: CDR1 ENHRY, CDR2 SYGVKD. This CDR3 is CAISGGTSRSETQYF. DNA for the CDR3: TGTGCCATCAGTGGGGGGACTAGCCGTTCAGAGACCCAGTACTTC.

This clonotype has only a few counts. The chain carries TRBV20-1 and TRBJ2-7, with D maybe TRBD2 (5 bases). In germline, CDR1 is DFQATT, CDR2 SNEGSKA (reference sequence). V was cut by 3 bases and J by 3 bases, with 24 bases left in between. This CDR3 is built from 17 residues. CDR3: CSASFERPNTAGYEQYF. CDR3 DNA sequence: TGCAGTGCTAGTTTTGAGCGTCCCAACACTGCGGGCTACGAGCAGTACTTC.

The CDR3 sequence is CASSLVDLFEGNTEAFF. In DNA form, the CDR3 reads TGCGCCAGCAGCTTGGTAGACCTATTTGAGGGGAACACTGAAGCTTTCTTT. V usage is TRBV5-1 and J usage is TRBJ1-1; the D is unclear. The V end lost 0 bases, the J end lost 1 base, and 16 bases lay between the germline ends. Germline-derived CDR1 and CDR2 are SGHRS and YFSETQ. The CDR3 extends over 17 amino acids.

The chain carries TRBV11-2 and TRBJ2-2, with 7 bases fitting TRBD1. In germline, CDR1 is SGHAT, CDR2 FQNNGV. This CDR3 is 16 amino acids long. The J segment lost 6 bases and the V segment lost 5 bases, leaving 12 bases of the junction unmatched. The chain's CDR3 is CASSQFHDRDAGELFF. The CDR3 nucleotides read TGTGCCAGCAGCCAATTCCACGACAGGGATGCCGGGGAGCTGTTTTTT.

CDR3 protein: CASSSTYQETQYF. The CDR3 DNA sequence: TGTGCCAGCAGCTCCACGTACCAAGAGACCCAGTACTTC. The rearrangement links TRBV5-6 to TRBJ2-5; no clear D gene. This CDR3 is 13 amino acids long. Trimming stripped 3 bases from V and 0 bases from J, with 6 bases between. Looked up from germline, CDR1 is SGHDT and CDR2 is YYEEEE.

A few counts support this clonotype. V is TRBV2 and J is TRBJ1-2; D remains unclear. The CDR3 spans 13 residues. Germline loops: CDR1 SNHLY, CDR2 FYNNEI. Trimming removed 1 base from V and 8 bases from J, with 11 bases in between. CDR3 residues: CASSEERKPGYTF. The CDR3 DNA reads as TGTGCCAGCAGTGAAGAGCGGAAACCAGGCTACACCTTC.

The J gene is TRBJ2-3, the V gene TRBV15; 8 nucleotides line up with TRBD2. V lost 0 bases to trimming and J lost 4 bases; unmatched junction nucleotides: 9. Germline-derived CDR1 and CDR2 are LNHNV and YYDKDF (reference sequence). The CDR3 runs 17 residues. For the CDR3, the DNA is TGTGCCACCAGCAGAGATCCCAGCGGGGGAATATCAGATACGCAGTATTTT. Protein sequence: CATSRDPSGGISDTQYF.

This clonotype turned up a few times. The chain couples TRBV3-1 to TRBJ1-4; D not certain. The CDR3 totals 10 residues. Trimming took off 4 bases at V and 8 bases at J, with 2 bases between the two ends. Germline V gives CDR1 LGHDT, CDR2 YNNKEL (reference sequence). CDR3 sequence (DNA): TGTGCCAGCAGCCGGGAAAAACTGTTTTTT. Residues: CASSREKLFF. The full variable domain, rest sourced from reference TRBV3-1 and TRBJ1-4, is DTAVSQTPKYLVTQMGNDKSIKCEQNLGHDTMYWYKQDSKKFLKIMFSYNNKELIINETVPNRFSPKSPDKAHLNLHINSLELGDSAVYFCASSREKLFFGSGTQLSVL.

This clonotype was counted between two and nine times. The chain has TRBV28 and TRBJ1-3; D is undetermined. Trimming left V 4 bases short and J 12 bases short, with 13 bases between. The CDR3 spans 12 residues. CDR1 and CDR2 from the germline V gene are MDHEN and SYDVKM. The DNA for the CDR3 is TGTGCCAGCAGTTGGGGTCCGATGAACATATATTTT. As protein: CASSWGPMNIYF.

The chain has TRBV6-5 and TRBJ2-5; tentative D call: TRBD2 (6 bases). Germline CDR1 and CDR2: MNHEY and SVGAGI. V was pared by 2 bases and J by 4 bases, with 11 bases between. The CDR3 spans 14 residues. The CDR3 loop reads CASSYGHGGETQYF. In DNA form, the CDR3 reads TGTGCCAGCAGTTACGGTCACGGGGGAGAGACCCAGTACTTC.

The chain has TRBV6-1 and TRBJ2-1; D is perhaps TRBD1 (6 bases). Between the trimmed V and J ends, which lost 9 bases and 0 bases, there was a span of 15 bases. There are 15 residues in the CDR3. Germline CDR1 reads MNHNS; CDR2 reads SASEGT. The DNA for the CDR3 is TGTGCCAGTGGGACATACTTGAGCTCCTACAATGAGCAGTTCTTC. Protein product: CASGTYLSSYNEQFF.

The chain carries TRBV6-1 and TRBJ1-1; D is uncertain. Trimming cost V 6 bases and J 0 bases, with 14 bases left between them. Looked up from germline, CDR1 is MNHNS and CDR2 is SASEGT. This CDR3 region has 15 residues. The CDR3 DNA is TGTGCCAGCAGGAACCTGCAGAATCTGAACACTGAAGCTTTCTTT. It is translated as CASRNLQNLNTEAFF.

This clonotype was observed a handful of times. This sequence joins TRBV4-1 and TRBJ2-3, with D unresolved. V was trimmed by 1 base and J by 3 bases, leaving 11 bases between them. Per germline, CDR1 MGHRA and CDR2 YSYEKL. The CDR3 runs to 15 residues. Written as DNA, the CDR3 is TGCGCCAGCAGCCAAGGATGGGCGGAGACAGATACGCAGTATTTT. Its translation is CASSQGWAETDTQYF.

This clonotype was detected a few times. The chain combines TRBV7-9 with TRBJ1-6; perhaps TRBD1 as D (5 bases). The CDR3 covers 16 residues. Germline lookup yields CDR1 SEHNR and CDR2 FQNEAQ (reference sequence). V shed 5 bases and J shed 1 base, with 12 bases lying between them. Written as DNA, the CDR3 is TGTGCCAGCAGCCCCCGGGGGATGTCCTATAATTCACCCCTCCACTTT. This sequence encodes CASSPRGMSYNSPLHF.